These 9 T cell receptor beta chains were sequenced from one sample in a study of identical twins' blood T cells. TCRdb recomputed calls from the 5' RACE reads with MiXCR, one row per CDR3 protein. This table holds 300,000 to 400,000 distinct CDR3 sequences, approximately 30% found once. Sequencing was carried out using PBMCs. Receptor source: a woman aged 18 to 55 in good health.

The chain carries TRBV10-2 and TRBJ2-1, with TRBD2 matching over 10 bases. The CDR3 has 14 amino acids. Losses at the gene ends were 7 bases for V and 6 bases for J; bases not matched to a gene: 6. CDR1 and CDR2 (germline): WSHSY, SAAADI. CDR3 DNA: TGCGCCAGCAATAAGCGGGGGGGCCGCAATGAGCAGTTCTTC. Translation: CASNKRGGRNEQFF.

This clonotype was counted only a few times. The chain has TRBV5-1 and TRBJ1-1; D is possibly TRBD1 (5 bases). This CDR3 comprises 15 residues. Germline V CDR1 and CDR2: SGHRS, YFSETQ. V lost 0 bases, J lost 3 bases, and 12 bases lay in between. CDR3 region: CASSLGPRDYTEAFF. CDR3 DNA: TGCGCCAGCAGCTTGGGCCCCAGGGATTACACTGAAGCTTTCTTT.

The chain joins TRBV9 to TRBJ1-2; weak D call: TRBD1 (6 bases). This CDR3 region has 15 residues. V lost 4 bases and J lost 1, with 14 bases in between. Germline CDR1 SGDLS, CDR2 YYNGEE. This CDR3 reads CASSSRQDFNYGYTF. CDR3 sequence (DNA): TGTGCCAGCAGCTCCCGACAGGATTTTAACTATGGCTACACCTTC.

Here the CDR3 DNA reads TGCAGTGCTAGTAGGACATCGGGAAACACCATATATTTT. It translates to CSASRTSGNTIYF. V usage is TRBV20-1 and J usage is TRBJ1-3; D is possibly TRBD1 (5 bases). CDR3 length equals 13 residues. The V gene lost 3 bases and the J gene lost 4 bases, with 10 bases spanning the gap. Germline lookup yields CDR1 DFQATT and CDR2 SNEGSKA (reference sequence).

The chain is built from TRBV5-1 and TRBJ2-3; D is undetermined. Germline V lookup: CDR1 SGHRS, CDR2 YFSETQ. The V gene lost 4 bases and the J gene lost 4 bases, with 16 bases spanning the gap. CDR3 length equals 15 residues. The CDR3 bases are TGCGCCAGCAGCCCCGGAGTAGGGTTGGCAGATACGCAGTATTTT. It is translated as CASSPGVGLADTQYF. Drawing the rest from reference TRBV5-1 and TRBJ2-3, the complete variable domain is KAGVTQTPRYLIKTRGQQVTLSCSPISGHRSVSWYQQTPGQGLQFLFEYFSETQRNKGNFPGRFSGRQFSNSRSEMNVSTLELGDSALYLCASSPGVGLADTQYFGPGTRLTVL.

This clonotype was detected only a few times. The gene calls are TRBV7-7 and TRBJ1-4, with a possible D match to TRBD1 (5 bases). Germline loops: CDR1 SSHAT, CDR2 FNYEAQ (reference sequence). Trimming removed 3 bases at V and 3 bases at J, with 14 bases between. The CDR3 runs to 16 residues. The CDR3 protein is CASSLAGSRSNEKLFF. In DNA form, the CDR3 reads TGTGCCAGCAGCTTGGCAGGGAGTAGGTCTAATGAAAAACTGTTTTTT.

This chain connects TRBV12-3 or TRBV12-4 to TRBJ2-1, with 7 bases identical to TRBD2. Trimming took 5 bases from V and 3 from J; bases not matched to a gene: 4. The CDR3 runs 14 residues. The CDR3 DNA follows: TGTGCCAGCAGTATGGGAGGGAGCTACAATGAGCAGTTCTTC. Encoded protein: CASSMGGSYNEQFF.

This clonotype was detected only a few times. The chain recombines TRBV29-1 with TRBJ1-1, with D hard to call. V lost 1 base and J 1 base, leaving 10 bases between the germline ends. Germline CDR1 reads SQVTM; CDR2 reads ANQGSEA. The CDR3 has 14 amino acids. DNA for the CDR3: TGCAGCGTTGAAGGGAAAAGGGCGAACACTGAAGCTTTCTTT. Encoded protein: CSVEGKRANTEAFF.

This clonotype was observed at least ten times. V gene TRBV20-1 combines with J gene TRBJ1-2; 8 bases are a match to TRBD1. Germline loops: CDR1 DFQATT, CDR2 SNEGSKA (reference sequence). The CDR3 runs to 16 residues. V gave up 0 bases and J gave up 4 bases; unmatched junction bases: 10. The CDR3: CSARDPLQGEIYGYTF. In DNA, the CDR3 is TGCAGTGCTAGAGATCCCTTACAGGGGGAGATCTATGGCTACACCTTC.